The 14 T cell receptor beta chains below were found in one sample sequenced in a study of technical replicates of blood from several donors. Sequencing used immunoSEQ multiplex PCR; TCRdb keeps in-frame clones, though not all of them. The profile covers some 94,000 clones, with just under 95% appearing a single time and roughly 0.31% taken by the ten largest. Material for sequencing was T cells isolated from PBMCs. These receptors were collected from a human donor in good health.

The chain employs TRBV28 and TRBJ2-7; 10 positions match TRBD2. Trimming took 3 bases from V and 6 from J; bases not matched to a gene: 5. The CDR3 runs 14 residues. Germline CDR1 and CDR2: MDHEN and SYDVKM. CDR3 nucleotides: TGTGCCAGCAGTTTCCTAGCGGGAGTTGGCGAGCAGTACTTC. As protein: CASSFLAGVGEQYF.

The gene calls are TRBV2 and TRBJ2-7; TRBD2 aligns across 8 bases. The CDR3 totals 16 residues. Trimming cost V 4 bases and J 3 bases; bases outside gene matches: 11. The germline CDR1 and CDR2 sequences are SNHLY and FYNNEI. The CDR3 loop is CASSVSGGRILYEQYF. The CDR3 nucleotides are TGTGCCAGCAGTGTTTCGGGCGGGAGGATCCTCTACGAGCAGTACTTC.

The chain combines TRBV10-1 with TRBJ2-7, with 9 bases that match TRBD1. Germline V gene data show CDR1 as WNHNN and CDR2 as SYGVQD (reference sequence). The CDR3 length is 15 residues. The J segment lost 2 bases and the V segment lost 4 bases, leaving 6 bases of the junction unmatched. CDR3 sequence reads: CASSVVGQGTYEQYF. The CDR3 DNA reads as TGCGCCAGCAGTGTCGTGGGACAGGGTACCTACGAGCAGTACTTC.

As concerns this clone: Other nucleotide sequences from this sample produce the same CDR3. This chain uses TRBV5-1 with TRBJ2-7; 8 positions match TRBD2. Germline CDR1 SGHRS, CDR2 YFSETQ. Trimming cost V 0 bases and J 2 bases; bases outside gene matches: 1. The CDR3 spans 14 residues. CDR3 coding DNA: TGCGCCAGCAGCTTGGGGGGACTAGCCTACGAGCAGTACTTC. Protein: CASSLGGLAYEQYF.

The chain combines TRBV7-9 with TRBJ2-2; TRBD1 aligns across 9 bases. The length of the CDR3 is 14 residues. Germline V lookup: CDR1 SEHNR, CDR2 FQNEAQ (reference sequence). V lost 5 bases to trimming and J lost 5 bases; unmatched junction nucleotides: 3. As DNA, the CDR3 is TGTGCCAGCAGCACAGGGGGCCGAACCGGGGAGCTGTTTTTT. It is translated as CASSTGGRTGELFF.

The chain employs TRBV7-2 and TRBJ2-7; 7 nucleotides align to TRBD2. Germline lookup yields CDR1 SGHTA and CDR2 FQGNSA. The CDR3 sequence is 13 residues long. J gave up 2 bases and V 6 bases, and 4 bases lay outside the gene matches. The DNA of the CDR3 is TGTGCCAGCAGTGGGGGGGTCACCTACGAGCAGTACTTC. Translated, it gives CASSGGVTYEQYF.

The gene calls are TRBV7-9 and TRBJ2-5, with 8 bases aligning to TRBD1. The CDR3 has 16 residues. The junction had 13 bases not matched to a gene; V was cut back by 4 bases and J by 6 bases. Per germline, CDR1 SEHNR and CDR2 FQNEAQ (reference sequence). The CDR3 spells CASSSPGPQGGQTQYF. The CDR3 nucleotides read TGTGCCAGCAGCTCGCCGGGGCCACAGGGGGGACAGACCCAGTACTTC.

V usage is TRBV27 and J usage is TRBJ2-1; 9 bases fit TRBD2. The CDR3 extends over 17 amino acids. Trimming took 3 bases from V and 10 from J; bases not matched to a gene: 16. Per the germline V gene, CDR1 is MNHEY and CDR2 is SMNVEV (reference sequence). The CDR3 spells CASSFLRGVAGAEEQFF. In DNA, the CDR3 is TGTGCCAGCAGTTTTCTCCGGGGGGTAGCGGGAGCAGAGGAGCAGTTCTTC.

This chain uses TRBV29-1 with TRBJ2-5; a weak D match, TRBD1 (6 bases). Trimming removed 4 bases at V and 6 bases at J, with 15 bases between. The germline CDR1 and CDR2 sequences are SQVTM and ANQGSEA. CDR3 size: 13 residues. This CDR3 is CSVGGHEAKTQYF. In DNA, the CDR3 is TGCAGCGTTGGGGGACACGAGGCCAAGACCCAGTACTTC.

The V and J genes are TRBV19 and TRBJ1-5; a possible D gene is TRBD1 (6 bases). The germline gives CDR1 LNHDA, CDR2 SQIVND (reference sequence). CDR3 size: 16 residues. The V end was cut by 2 bases, the J end by 7 bases, with 18 bases between. The CDR3 is CASSIWGGGLEQPQHF. The CDR3 coding sequence is TGTGCCAGTAGTATATGGGGAGGGGGATTAGAGCAGCCCCAGCATTTT.

This clone came up a few times. This rearrangement joins TRBV6-1 to TRBJ2-1, with a tentative D call TRBD2 (5 bases). The CDR3 is 13 residues long. CDR1 and CDR2 from the germline V gene are MNHNS and SASEGT. The V end was cut by 8 bases, the J end by 7 bases, with 15 bases between. The CDR3 protein is CASGLLGANEQFF. CDR3 sequence (DNA): TGTGCCAGCGGTTTACTGGGAGCGAATGAGCAGTTCTTC.

The J gene is TRBJ1-2, the V gene TRBV19, with D unresolved. The CDR3 runs 13 residues. From germline, CDR1 is LNHDA and CDR2 SQIVND (reference sequence). Trimming took off 0 bases at V and 3 bases at J, with 5 bases between the two ends. The CDR3 region is CASSIDHDYGYTF. As DNA, the CDR3 is TGTGCCAGTAGTATAGATCATGACTATGGCTACACCTTC.

The chain links TRBV28 to TRBJ2-5; 9 bases line up with TRBD1. The germline gives CDR1 MDHEN, CDR2 SYDVKM. V dropped 5 bases and J dropped 4; count of bases not matched to a gene: 5. The CDR3 has 14 residues. The CDR3 here is CASSLTGGRETQYF. CDR3 coding DNA: TGTGCCAGCAGTCTAACAGGGGGCCGAGAGACCCAGTACTTC.

The gene calls are TRBV19 and TRBJ1-1; D may be TRBD1 (5 bases). Between the trimmed V and J ends, which lost 7 bases and 4 bases, there was a span of 19 bases. Germline CDR1 is LNHDA and CDR2 is SQIVND (reference sequence). The CDR3 is made up of 15 amino acids. The CDR3 DNA follows: TGTGCCAGTAAACCTAGGGCAGGGTCGGTCACTGAAGCTTTCTTT. This sequence encodes CASKPRAGSVTEAFF.